This T cell receptor (beta chain) derives from a study of T-cell reconstitution after alpha-beta-depleted transplantation in children. The study, taken as a whole, reports: One year post-transplant, T-cell counts and diversity were largely derived from T cells produced anew. Reportedly, only several hundred clones from non-depleted graft cells drove alpha-beta T-cell counts at about two months.

This clonotype was picked up many times. No antigen is known for it. Losses at the gene ends were 3 bases for V and 9 bases for J; bases not matched to a gene: 13. This CDR3 has 16 residues. CDR1 is SGHRS, CDR2 YFSETQ, per germline. Using unique molecular identifiers, the investigators prepared the TCRbeta library. TCRdb itself ran the PCR reads through MiXCR, one entry per CDR3 protein. Of roughly 300,000 distinct CDR3 sequences in the sample, 11% were seen once. The sequencing used peripheral blood, collected 180 days after TCRalphabeta/CD19-depleted stem cell transplant. This clonotype originated in a male patient between 2 and 10 years old who had a stem cell transplant for chronic granulomatous disease, so the T cells may come from the graft donor. The V gene is TRBV5-1, the J gene TRBJ2-1, with TRBD2 identical over 9 bases. This CDR3 reads CASSYGAIAGVGEQFF. CDR3 nucleotides: TGCGCCAGCAGCTACGGGGCAATAGCGGGAGTAGGTGAGCAGTTCTTC. The variable domain in full, with the rest retrieved from reference TRBV5-1 and TRBJ2-1, is KAGVTQTPRYLIKTRGQQVTLSCSPISGHRSVSWYQQTPGQGLQFLFEYFSETQRNKGNFPGRFSGRQFSNSRSEMNVSTLELGDSALYLCASSYGAIAGVGEQFFGPGTRLTVL.